These 26 T cell receptor beta chains were all obtained from the same sample, sequenced in a study of PD-1 blockade in classical Hodgkin lymphoma. The patients all showed relapse after autologous stem cell transplantation, while their brentuximab vedotin exposure varied. Here immunoSEQ multiplex PCR was the method, and the copy in TCRdb shows in-frame clones only, minus some. The sample records around 91,000 clones, around 81% being singletons. The material sequenced was peripheral blood mononuclear cells (PBMCs), taken before the second cycle of nivolumab. The receptors originated from a human donor with classical Hodgkin lymphoma.

This clone was found a few times. This chain connects TRBV5-4 to TRBJ2-5; the match to TRBD1 covers 9 bases. CDR1 and CDR2 from the germline V gene are SGHNT and YYREEE (reference sequence). The CDR3 totals 16 residues. V was clipped by 4 bases and J by 1 base; unmatched bases: 8. For the CDR3, the DNA is TGTGCCAGCAGCCCCAAGGACAGGGGCACCCAAGAGACCCAGTACTTC. It is translated as CASSPKDRGTQETQYF. Full variable domain (outside the CDR3, taken from reference TRBV5-4 and TRBJ2-5): ETGVTQSPTHLIKTRGQQVTLRCSSQSGHNTVSWYQQALGQGPQFIFQYYREEENGRGNFPPRFSGLQFPNYSSELNVNALELDDSALYLCASSPKDRGTQETQYFGPGTRLLVL.

The chain joins TRBV19 to TRBJ1-1; weak D call: TRBD1 (5 bases). V was pared by 5 bases and J by 4 bases, with 17 bases between. Germline assignment: CDR1 LNHDA and CDR2 SQIVND (reference sequence). The CDR3 is made up of 15 amino acids. In nucleotides, the CDR3 is TGTGCCAGTAGTCCCGGGACCGAGAGGAGCACTGAAGCTTTCTTT. Its protein product is CASSPGTERSTEAFF.

The chain combines TRBV14 with TRBJ1-2; D uncertain. Germline lookup yields CDR1 SGHDN and CDR2 FVKESK. Trimming removed 2 bases from V and 4 bases from J, with 8 bases in between. This CDR3 has 13 amino acids. The chain's CDR3 is CASSQTAGYGYTF. The CDR3 DNA sequence: TGTGCCAGCAGCCAAACCGCGGGCTATGGCTACACCTTC.

The V and J genes are TRBV2 and TRBJ2-3, with D tentatively TRBD1 (5 bases). CDR3 length: 12 amino acids. Per germline, CDR1 SNHLY and CDR2 FYNNEI. V shed 5 bases and J shed 5 bases, with 8 bases lying between them. The DNA for the CDR3 is TGTGCCAGCAGTCTGACAGTAGATACGCAGTATTTT. This codes for CASSLTVDTQYF.

The V and J genes are TRBV6-5 and TRBJ2-7; 7 nucleotides line up with TRBD2. The CDR3 is 15 residues long. Germline V gives CDR1 MNHEY, CDR2 SVGAGI. The V gene end was trimmed by 6 bases and the J gene end by 0 bases; junction bases not matched to a gene: 8. The DNA for the CDR3 is TGTGCCAGCAGCCGTCTAGCGGAAGTCTCCTACGAGCAGTACTTC. It codes for CASSRLAEVSYEQYF.

This clone occurred once. The chain joins TRBV2 to TRBJ2-3, with 8 bases that match TRBD1. V lost 7 bases to trimming and J lost 1 base; unmatched junction nucleotides: 7. CDR1 and CDR2 (germline): SNHLY, FYNNEI. The CDR3 is 15 residues long. The DNA for the CDR3 is TGTGCCAGCAACCTGGACAGGGTAGGCACAGATACGCAGTATTTT. Its translation: CASNLDRVGTDTQYF.

This chain connects TRBV5-1 to TRBJ2-6; 7 bases are shared with TRBD1. The germline V gene has CDR1 SGHRS and CDR2 YFSETQ. Unmatched junction bases numbered 15, after V lost 6 bases and J lost 0 bases. CDR3 length: 19 amino acids. The CDR3 DNA sequence: TGCGCCAGCAACCCAACCCCCCGACAGGGCTCCTCTGGGGCCAACGTCCTGACTTTC. It is translated as CASNPTPRQGSSGANVLTF.

V usage is TRBV7-3 and J usage is TRBJ2-7; 10 bases are a match to TRBD2. The CDR3 totals 19 residues. V lost 2 bases, J lost 1 base, and 14 bases stayed unmatched. Looked up from germline, CDR1 is SGHTA and CDR2 is FQGTGA. The DNA for the CDR3 is TGTGCCAGCAGCTTAGGGGCTAGCGGGAGTTCGGTCCTTTCCTACGAGCAGTACTTC. Translation gives CASSLGASGSSVLSYEQYF.

This chain joins TRBV28 and TRBJ2-3, with TRBD1 matching 7 bases. The germline V gene has CDR1 MDHEN and CDR2 SYDVKM. There are 15 residues in the CDR3. Trimming removed 8 bases from V and 2 bases from J; junction bases left unmatched: 10. CDR3: CASGRAEGATDTQYF. The CDR3 DNA follows: TGTGCCAGCGGGCGGGCCGAGGGGGCCACAGATACGCAGTATTTT.

As DNA, the CDR3 is TGTGCCAGCAGCCTCCCGGGACAGGGGTCAGATACGCAGTATTTT. Translation: CASSLPGQGSDTQYF. The chain carries TRBV6-1 and TRBJ2-3, with 10 bases fitting TRBD1. Germline CDR1 reads MNHNS; CDR2 reads SASEGT. V was clipped by 6 bases and J by 4 bases; unmatched bases: 7. The CDR3 runs 15 residues.

The chain links TRBV19 to TRBJ1-1; D gene unclear. V was trimmed by 7 bases and J by 2 bases, leaving 17 bases between them. Germline CDR1 reads LNHDA; CDR2 reads SQIVND (reference sequence). The CDR3 runs to 15 residues. For the CDR3, the DNA is TGTGCCAGTACCTACCGGGCAGCGACCAACACTGAAGCTTTCTTT. Translated, it gives CASTYRAATNTEAFF.

This chain joins TRBV7-6 and TRBJ2-7; TRBD2 matches 7 bases. The V gene end was trimmed by 1 base and the J gene end by 3 bases; junction bases not matched to a gene: 9. Per germline, CDR1 SGHVS and CDR2 FNYEAQ. This CDR3 has 16 amino acids. CDR3 nucleotides: TGTGCCAGCAGCTTAGTTCCTTCGGGAGGAGGCTACGAGCAGTACTTC. Encoded protein: CASSLVPSGGGYEQYF.

In DNA form, the CDR3 reads TGTGCCATCAGCCTACAGGGGGGGAACACCGGGGAGCTGTTTTTT. This gives the protein CAISLQGGNTGELFF. The chain employs TRBV10-3 and TRBJ2-2, with 8 bases that match TRBD1. The CDR3 runs 15 residues. The V segment lost 6 bases and the J segment 1 base; nucleotides outside the gene matches: 4. Germline V lookup: CDR1 ENHRY, CDR2 SYGVKD.

The chain employs TRBV10-3 and TRBJ2-7; perhaps TRBD1 as D (5 bases). With 2 bases removed from V and 6 bases from J, the gap between germline ends came to 8 bases. Germline V gives CDR1 ENHRY, CDR2 SYGVKD. This CDR3 has 12 residues. CDR3 DNA sequence: TGTGCCATCAGTGAGGTAGGGGCCGAGCAGTACTTC. Translation: CAISEVGAEQYF.

The CDR3: CASSQVVETQYF. The CDR3 DNA reads as TGTGCCAGCAGCCAAGTTGTGGAGACCCAGTACTTC. This chain links TRBV14 with TRBJ2-5, with D hard to call. The germline V gene has CDR1 SGHDN and CDR2 FVKESK. The CDR3 is 12 residues long. V lost 1 base and J 5 bases, leaving 5 bases between the germline ends.

This rearrangement joins TRBV28 to TRBJ2-5; D unresolved. The CDR3 loop spans 13 amino acids. The germline V gene encodes CDR1 MDHEN and CDR2 SYDVKM. Trimming shortened V by 4 bases and J by 7 bases, and 13 bases separated the two germline ends. This CDR3 is CASSSQRLGTQYF. The DNA for the CDR3 is TGTGCCAGCAGTTCACAGCGCTTGGGGACCCAGTACTTC. The full variable domain, rest sourced from reference TRBV28 and TRBJ2-5, is DVKVTQSSRYLVKRTGEKVFLECVQDMDHENMFWYRQDPGLGLRLIYFSYDVKMKEKGDIPEGYSVSREKKERFSLILESASTNQTSMYLCASSSQRLGTQYFGPGTRLLVL.

The genes are TRBV12-5 and TRBJ1-1; weak D call: TRBD1 (5 bases). This CDR3 contains 15 residues. Germline CDR1 is LGHNT and CDR2 is FRNRAP. CDR3 sequence: CASGGARLMNTEAFF. The CDR3 region has the DNA TGTGCCTCAGGAGGGGCACGGCTTATGAACACTGAAGCTTTCTTT.

The rearrangement uses TRBV4-3 and TRBJ1-5, with D possibly matching TRBD1 (5 bases). Germline-derived CDR1 and CDR2 are LGHNA and YSLEER. With 2 bases removed from V and 11 bases from J, the gap between germline ends came to 22 bases. This CDR3 has 16 residues. CDR3 sequence reads: CASSQSRDSGWDAQHF. CDR3 coding DNA: TGCGCCAGCAGCCAATCCCGGGACTCCGGGTGGGATGCCCAGCATTTT.

The CDR3 spells CASRTGTSAVYEQYF. The CDR3 DNA follows: TGTGCCAGCAGGACTGGGACTAGCGCTGTCTACGAGCAGTACTTC. V gene TRBV6-5 combines with J gene TRBJ2-7; 10 bases are shared with TRBD2. The CDR3 totals 15 residues. Germline-derived CDR1 and CDR2 are MNHEY and SVGAGI. Losses at the gene ends were 6 bases for V and 3 bases for J; bases not matched to a gene: 8.

This clone was counted once. The chain couples TRBV11-3 to TRBJ2-1; D uncertain. CDR3 size: 13 residues. V gave up 2 bases and J gave up 5 bases, with 7 bases separating them. From germline, CDR1 is SGHNT and CDR2 YENEEA. CDR3 sequence: CASSLRPDNEQFF. CDR3 nucleotide sequence: TGTGCCAGCAGCTTAAGGCCTGACAATGAGCAGTTCTTC.

This clone was seen once. The chain combines TRBV7-8 with TRBJ1-3, with D perhaps TRBD1 (5 bases). Germline CDR1 reads SGHVS; CDR2 reads FQNEAQ. This CDR3 is built from 15 residues. The V and J ends lost 1 base and 2 bases respectively, with 9 bases between them. The CDR3 DNA reads as TGTGCCAGCAGCTTAGATTCCAGGGCTGGAAACACCATATATTTT. Translating gives CASSLDSRAGNTIYF.

The chain links TRBV5-1 to TRBJ2-5; D may be TRBD1 or TRBD2 (5 bases each). CDR1 and CDR2 from the germline V gene are SGHRS and YFSETQ. V lost 1 base and J lost 0, with 13 bases in between. The CDR3 length is 16 residues. CDR3 DNA: TGCGCCAGCAGCTTGCAGGGACCCCACGACCAAGAGACCCAGTACTTC. Amino acids: CASSLQGPHDQETQYF. The full variable domain, in which reference TRBV5-1 and TRBJ2-5 provide the parts outside the CDR3, is KAGVTQTPRYLIKTRGQQVTLSCSPISGHRSVSWYQQTPGQGLQFLFEYFSETQRNKGNFPGRFSGRQFSNSRSEMNVSTLELGDSALYLCASSLQGPHDQETQYFGPGTRLLVL.

The chain couples TRBV30 to TRBJ1-1; a weak D match, TRBD1 (5 bases). Trimming stripped 0 bases from V and 3 bases from J, with 14 bases between. The germline V gene has CDR1 GTSNPN and CDR2 SVGIG (reference sequence). This CDR3 is built from 15 residues. The CDR3 loop is CAWSVTPGLYTEAFF. The CDR3 DNA reads TGTGCCTGGAGTGTAACGCCAGGGCTCTACACTGAAGCTTTCTTT.

The chain recombines TRBV7-9 with TRBJ1-4; 7 bases map to TRBD1. The trim removed 5 bases at V and 8 bases at J, leaving 8 bases unmatched. The CDR3 totals 14 residues. Germline V gene sequence: CDR1 SEHNR, CDR2 FQNEAQ (reference sequence). The CDR3 sequence: CASSATGYWEKLFF. The CDR3 nucleotides are TGTGCCAGCAGCGCGACAGGGTATTGGGAAAAACTGTTTTTT.

V is TRBV7-2 and J is TRBJ2-2; D ambiguous. V was shortened by 0 bases and J by 6 bases, with 11 bases between the two germline ends. From germline, CDR1 is SGHTA and CDR2 FQGNSA. This CDR3 is built from 15 residues. This CDR3 reads CASSLAMNSAGELFF. CDR3 nucleotide sequence: TGTGCCAGCAGCTTAGCTATGAACTCGGCCGGGGAGCTGTTTTTT. The complete variable domain, with remaining parts taken from reference TRBV7-2 and TRBJ2-2, reads GAGVSQSPSNKVTEKGKDVELRCDPISGHTALYWYRQSLGQGLEFLIYFQGNSAPDKSGLPSDRFSAERTGGSVSTLTIQRTQQEDSAVYLCASSLAMNSAGELFFGEGSRLTVL.

The genes are TRBV7-2 and TRBJ2-1; D may correspond to TRBD1 or TRBD2 (5 bases each). The CDR3 extends over 14 amino acids. V was shortened by 7 bases and J by 6 bases, with 16 bases between the two germline ends. The germline V gene encodes CDR1 SGHTA and CDR2 FQGNSA. The CDR3 loop is CASTASGPLNEQFF. The CDR3 nucleotides read TGTGCCAGCACAGCCTCGGGACCACTCAATGAGCAGTTCTTC.